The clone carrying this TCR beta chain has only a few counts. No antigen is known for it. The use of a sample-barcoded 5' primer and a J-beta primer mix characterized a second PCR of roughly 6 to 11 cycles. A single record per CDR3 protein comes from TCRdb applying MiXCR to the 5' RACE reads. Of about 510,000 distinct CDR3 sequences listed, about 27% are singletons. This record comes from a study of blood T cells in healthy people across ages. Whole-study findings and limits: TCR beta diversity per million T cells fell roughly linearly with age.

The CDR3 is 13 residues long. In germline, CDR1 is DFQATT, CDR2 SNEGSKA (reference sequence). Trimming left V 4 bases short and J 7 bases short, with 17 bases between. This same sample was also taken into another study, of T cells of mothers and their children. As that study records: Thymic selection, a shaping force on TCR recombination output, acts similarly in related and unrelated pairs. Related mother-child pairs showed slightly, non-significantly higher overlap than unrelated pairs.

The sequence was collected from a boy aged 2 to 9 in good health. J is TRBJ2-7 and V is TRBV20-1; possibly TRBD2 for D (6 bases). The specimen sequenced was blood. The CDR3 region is CSATLDWGGEQYF. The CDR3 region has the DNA TGCAGTGCTACCCTGGACTGGGGAGGAGAGCAGTACTTC.